The entry below describes one T cell receptor beta chain. As yet, its antigen is unknown. The repertoire was sequenced with immunoSEQ multiplex PCR; TCRdb's copy has only in-frame clones and lacks some. The sample includes under 130,000 clones, roughly nine tenths seen only once; the top ten take about 2.5%. These data are taken from a study of T cell responses to AZD1222 COVID-19 vaccine. Study results and caveats: Nearly half of spike-specific TCRs reportedly go after variant regions that carry no mutations.

The receptor was isolated from an adult who received the AZD1222 COVID-19 vaccine. This material consisted of peripheral blood, taken 28 days after the second AZD1222 dose.

CDR3 sequence reads: CASSYYGRGLRGYTF. CDR3 DNA sequence: TGTGCCAGCAGTTATTACGGGAGGGGGCTACGAGGCTACACCTTC. This rearrangement joins TRBV6-2 or TRBV6-3 to TRBJ1-2, with 7 positions matching TRBD1. Germline V gives CDR1 MNHEY, CDR2 SVGEGT. The V gene end was trimmed by 3 bases and the J gene end by 8 bases; junction bases not matched to a gene: 12. This CDR3 comprises 15 residues.